This T cell receptor (beta chain) was retrieved from a study of T cells after yellow fever vaccination. Turning to the study itself: The study sorted EM, EMRA, CM and Tscm memory subsets by CD3, CD45RA, CCR7 and CD95.

TCR cDNA was made by 5'RACE template switching, adding a universal primer site and UMIs. TCRdb passed the 5' RACE reads through MiXCR, listing each CDR3 protein once. Here the sample spans more than 50,000 distinct CDR3 sequences, approximately 6% being singletons. Whole-study results and caveats: Some clonotypes, a small share, were shared between CD4 and CD8 compartments.

The V gene end was trimmed by 4 bases and the J gene end by 2 bases; junction bases not matched to a gene: 12. The CDR3 is 17 amino acids. CDR1 SGDLS and CDR2 YYNGEE come from the germline V gene. J is TRBJ2-3 and V is TRBV9; 8 nucleotides line up with TRBD2. This material consisted of PBMCs, either bulk or a sorted T-cell subset (CD4+, CD8+, memory, or dextramer-sorted; not recorded which), taken on the day of the yellow fever booster vaccination. This clonotype originated in a man between 18 and 29 years old who received the YFV17D yellow fever vaccine. CDR3 region: CASSPNGGGTHTDTQYF. The CDR3, as DNA: TGTGCCAGCAGCCCAAACGGGGGGGGTACACACACAGATACGCAGTATTTT.